Below are 10 T cell receptor beta chains sequenced from a single sample in a study of beta chain features in type 1 diabetes. The investigators reverse transcribed all of the isolated RNA, so they sequenced expressed TCRB transcripts. TCRdb's table, derived via immunoSEQ multiplex PCR, lists solely in-frame clones and lacks some. The top ten clones hold around 0.02% of a sample with some 900,000 clones, around a sixth of them seen once. Source material: naive CD4+ T cells from blood. Every receptor here comes from a woman aged 18-29 years in good health.

This chain uses TRBV7-3 with TRBJ2-1; possibly TRBD2 for D (7 bases). The germline CDR1 and CDR2 sequences are SGHTA and FQGTGA. The length of the CDR3 is 13 residues. V lost 4 bases and J 8 bases, leaving 12 bases between the germline ends. The CDR3 DNA follows: TGTGCCAGCAGCTCTAGGGGGGGCGATGAGCAGTTCTTC. It codes for CASSSRGGDEQFF.

The genes are TRBV11-1 and TRBJ2-3; TRBD2 aligns across 7 bases. The V segment lost 4 bases and the J segment 7 bases; nucleotides outside the gene matches: 5. CDR3 size: 13 residues. Germline V gene sequence: CDR1 SGHAT, CDR2 FQDESV (reference sequence). Here the CDR3 reads CASSSLADYTQYF. The CDR3, as DNA: TGTGCCAGCAGCTCCCTAGCGGACTATACGCAGTATTTT.

This clone was seen a handful of times. The chain carries TRBV6-6 and TRBJ2-7; D remains unclear. There are 11 residues in the CDR3. V was shortened by 6 bases and J by 3 bases, with 6 bases between the two germline ends. Germline loops: CDR1 MNHNY, CDR2 SVGAGI (reference sequence). The CDR3 sequence: CASSPFYEQYF. In nucleotides, the CDR3 is TGTGCCAGCAGCCCTTTCTACGAGCAGTACTTC.

The table lists this clone with a few counts. The chain joins TRBV7-8 to TRBJ2-2; D is possibly TRBD2 (6 bases). V lost 6 bases to trimming and J lost 4 bases, with 12 bases between them. The CDR3 loop spans 14 amino acids. Looked up from germline, CDR1 is SGHVS and CDR2 is FQNEAQ. The DNA for the CDR3 is TGTGCCAGCAGTCGTAGCGGATCCACCGGGGAGCTGTTTTTT. It specifies CASSRSGSTGELFF.

V is TRBV28 and J is TRBJ2-7; D gene uncertain. The V gene's germline CDR1 is MDHEN and CDR2 SYDVKM. This CDR3 contains 13 residues. V lost 4 bases and J 10 bases, leaving 17 bases between the germline ends. CDR3: CASSSLSPWAQYF. The CDR3 DNA reads as TGTGCCAGCAGTTCCCTTTCCCCCTGGGCACAGTACTTC.

The chain combines TRBV5-1 with TRBJ2-7, with 8 bases matching TRBD2. Looked up from germline, CDR1 is SGHRS and CDR2 is YFSETQ. There are 15 residues in the CDR3. With V trimmed by 0 bases and J by 2 bases, 4 bases remained unmatched. The CDR3 here is CASSLAGTSPYEQYF. The CDR3 DNA follows: TGCGCCAGCAGCTTGGCCGGGACTAGTCCCTACGAGCAGTACTTC.

The rearrangement uses TRBV25-1 and TRBJ2-7, with TRBD1 as a possible D gene (6 bases). This CDR3 comprises 13 residues. In germline, CDR1 is MGHDK, CDR2 SYGVNS. The V gene lost 5 bases and the J gene lost 4 bases, with 12 bases spanning the gap. The CDR3 loop is CASSPGQEYEQYF. CDR3 coding DNA: TGTGCCAGCAGTCCGGGACAAGAGTACGAGCAGTACTTC.

This clone came up once. This chain links TRBV28 with TRBJ1-5, with 8 bases matching TRBD1. Germline assignment: CDR1 MDHEN and CDR2 SYDVKM. This CDR3 is built from 17 residues. The junction had 10 bases not matched to a gene; V was cut back by 6 bases and J by 0 bases. The CDR3 here is CASRGQGLLYSNQPQHF. In DNA, the CDR3 is TGTGCCAGCAGAGGACAGGGCCTCTTGTATAGCAATCAGCCCCAGCATTTT.

This clone appeared a few times. This chain links TRBV5-4 with TRBJ2-3; 8 bases are shared with TRBD1. V lost 1 base to trimming and J lost 2 bases; unmatched junction nucleotides: 6. The CDR3 has 16 residues. Germline-derived CDR1 and CDR2 are SGHNT and YYREEE (reference sequence). CDR3 loop: CASSLMRDRNTDTQYF. For the CDR3, the DNA is TGTGCCAGCAGCTTGATGCGGGACAGGAACACAGATACGCAGTATTTT.

This sequence joins TRBV6-6 and TRBJ2-7, with a weak D call TRBD1 (5 bases). The CDR3 has 14 residues. The V and J ends lost 0 bases and 4 bases respectively, with 10 bases between them. Looked up from germline, CDR1 is MNHNY and CDR2 is SVGAGI (reference sequence). In nucleotides, the CDR3 is TGTGCCAGCAGTTACTCGCAGGGTTATTACGAGCAGTACTTC. This gives the protein CASSYSQGYYEQYF.